These 20 T cell receptor beta chains originate from one sample sequenced in a study of CD8 T cells in Susac syndrome (dated by TCRdb to the late 2010s). The library was generated by the immunoSEQ multiplex PCR assay. RNA was extracted with the RNeasy kit and about 0.45 to 1 ug was reverse transcribed using random hexamers. TCRdb trimmed public reads at Q25 via fastp, called clones via MiXCR and kept in-frame beta chains. Entries that share a CDR3 protein sequence are merged under the most common genes and DNA. This sample gives about 120,000 distinct CDR3 sequences in total; about 95% of them show up just once. Jointly, the top ten make up 0.095% to 0.15% of the sample. Sequenced input: CD4+ T cells from PBMCs. Every receptor here comes from a human donor with multiple sclerosis.

This chain uses TRBV3-1 with TRBJ2-7; 12 bases line up with TRBD2. This CDR3 spans 13 amino acids. Per the germline V gene, CDR1 is LGHDT and CDR2 is YNNKEL (reference sequence). Losses at the gene ends were 10 bases for V and 5 bases for J; bases not matched to a gene: 6. The CDR3 is CATSLAGGDEQYF. The CDR3 nucleotides read TGTGCCACCTCCCTAGCGGGAGGGGACGAGCAGTACTTC.

The rearrangement joins TRBV29-1 to TRBJ2-5; D gene ambiguous. Germline CDR1 is SQVTM and CDR2 is ANQGSEA. CDR3 length equals 10 residues. Trimming took off 4 bases at V and 4 bases at J, with 4 bases between the two ends. CDR3 bases: TGCAGCGTTGTTCGAGAGACCCAGTACTTC. This encodes CSVVRETQYF.

This clonotype was seen just once. The chain uses TRBV5-4 and TRBJ1-3; D call uncertain. Germline lookup yields CDR1 SGHNT and CDR2 YYREEE (reference sequence). The CDR3 runs to 14 residues. V was pared by 5 bases and J by 4 bases, with 13 bases between. The DNA of the CDR3 is TGTGCCAGCAGGGCCGAAAGTTGGGGAAACACCATATATTTT. Encoded protein: CASRAESWGNTIYF.

This chain connects TRBV4-3 to TRBJ2-2, with D perhaps matching TRBD2 (5 bases). Deletions cut 1 base from V and 5 bases from J, with 5 bases between. The CDR3 runs to 13 residues. Germline V gene data show CDR1 as LGHNA and CDR2 as YSLEER. The DNA of the CDR3 is TGCGCCAGCAGCCAAGCGGGGACCGGGGAGCTGTTTTTT. It codes for CASSQAGTGELFF.

This sequence joins TRBV12-3 or TRBV12-4 and TRBJ2-3; no clear D gene. Trimming took off 5 bases at V and 0 bases at J, with 18 bases between the two ends. The CDR3 totals 17 residues. The CDR3 coding sequence is TGTGCCAGCAGTCCCCCAAGGTCTAGGGCTAGCACAGATACGCAGTATTTT. Protein product: CASSPPRSRASTDTQYF.

This chain uses TRBV4-3 with TRBJ1-6, with D uncertain. The V end was cut by 4 bases, the J end by 0 bases, with 10 bases between. In germline, CDR1 is LGHNA, CDR2 YSLEER. There are 16 residues in the CDR3. CDR3 bases: TGCGCCAGCAGCCGCCAAGGAAGCTCCTATAATTCACCCCTCCACTTT. As protein: CASSRQGSSYNSPLHF.

For the CDR3, the DNA is TGCGCCAGCAGCCCCGAGGGAGGGAGCAATCAGCCCCAGCATTTT. Protein: CASSPEGGSNQPQHF. The chain uses TRBV5-1 and TRBJ1-5; D unresolved. This CDR3 comprises 15 residues. V lost 4 bases, J lost 1 base, and 12 bases lay in between. CDR1 is SGHRS and CDR2 is YFSETQ in the germline V gene.

This clonotype has just one count. CDR3 DNA sequence: TGTGCCAGCAGCCAAGATCGGGGCGGCAACTATGGCTACACCTTC. This encodes CASSQDRGGNYGYTF. V is TRBV4-2 and J is TRBJ1-2, with D possibly TRBD1 on 5 matching bases. V was clipped by 0 bases and J by 2 bases, with 10 bases between them. In germline, CDR1 is LGHNA, CDR2 YNFKEQ. This CDR3 has 15 residues.

This sequence joins TRBV24-1 and TRBJ2-3, with a weak D call TRBD2 (5 bases). This CDR3 is built from 15 residues. Germline lookup yields CDR1 KGHDR and CDR2 SFDVKD. Trimming left V 3 bases short and J 5 bases short, with 14 bases between. CDR3: CATSDTTSSGDTQYF. DNA for the CDR3: TGTGCCACCAGTGATACAACTAGTTCAGGAGATACGCAGTATTTT.

The V call is TRBV20-1, the J call TRBJ1-5, with 7 bases aligning to TRBD1. Germline V gene data show CDR1 as DFQATT and CDR2 as SNEGSKA (reference sequence). The CDR3 loop spans 14 amino acids. The V and J ends lost 3 bases and 5 bases, in that order; junction bases with no gene match: 7. The CDR3 loop is CSASFGTVDQPQHF. CDR3 DNA: TGCAGTGCTAGTTTCGGGACAGTGGATCAGCCCCAGCATTTT.

J is TRBJ2-5 and V is TRBV5-1; 7 bases are shared with TRBD2. J was trimmed by 5 bases and V by 2 bases; bases with no gene match: 12. Germline loops: CDR1 SGHRS, CDR2 YFSETQ. The CDR3 runs 16 residues. Here the CDR3 reads CASSLSQQGGFETQYF. In nucleotides, the CDR3 is TGCGCCAGCAGCTTAAGCCAGCAGGGAGGGTTTGAGACCCAGTACTTC. Supplemented by reference TRBV5-1 and TRBJ2-5, the full variable domain reads KAGVTQTPRYLIKTRGQQVTLSCSPISGHRSVSWYQQTPGQGLQFLFEYFSETQRNKGNFPGRFSGRQFSNSRSEMNVSTLELGDSALYLCASSLSQQGGFETQYFGPGTRLLVL.

This rearrangement joins TRBV25-1 to TRBJ2-2, with D unresolved. The CDR3 totals 15 residues. CDR1 is MGHDK, CDR2 SYGVNS, per germline. V lost 0 bases and J lost 7, with 12 bases in between. The CDR3 sequence: CASSEYRQLGGELFF. The CDR3 nucleotides read TGTGCCAGCAGTGAATATCGGCAGTTGGGCGGGGAGCTGTTTTTT.

The gene calls are TRBV10-3 and TRBJ2-2; 9 bases are a match to TRBD1. The germline V gene encodes CDR1 ENHRY and CDR2 SYGVKD. The CDR3 spans 14 residues. The J segment lost 5 bases and the V segment lost 11 bases, leaving 9 bases of the junction unmatched. As DNA, the CDR3 is TGTGCCGTCCGGGACAGGGTTGGGACCGGGGAGCTGTTTTTT. Protein sequence: CAVRDRVGTGELFF.

This clonotype showed up just once. CDR3 sequence reads: CATSREDAETQYF. For the CDR3, the DNA is TGTGCCACCAGCAGAGAAGATGCAGAGACCCAGTACTTC. The gene calls are TRBV15 and TRBJ2-5; D is undetermined. Germline V gene lookup returns CDR1 LNHNV and CDR2 YYDKDF (reference sequence). The germline V and J ends were trimmed by 0 bases and 4 bases, with 6 bases remaining between them. The CDR3 is made up of 13 amino acids.

This clonotype was seen just once. This chain uses TRBV6-1 with TRBJ2-6; unclear D gene. CDR3 size: 13 residues. Deletions cut 7 bases from V and 5 bases from J, with 9 bases between. Germline CDR1 reads MNHNS; CDR2 reads SASEGT. CDR3 sequence reads: CASNPSRANVLTF. The DNA for the CDR3 is TGTGCCAGCAATCCCTCCAGGGCCAACGTCCTGACTTTC.

The chain employs TRBV28 and TRBJ1-5; D not resolved. Germline V gives CDR1 MDHEN, CDR2 SYDVKM. The V gene lost 6 bases and the J gene lost 0 bases, with 21 bases spanning the gap. The CDR3 runs 18 residues. The CDR3, as DNA: TGTGCCAGCAGCCCCACAAAGGGCCACGGGATTAGCAATCAGCCCCAGCATTTT. Its translation is CASSPTKGHGISNQPQHF.

The J gene is TRBJ1-1, the V gene TRBV10-3; 7 nucleotides line up with TRBD1. Trimming cost V 6 bases and J 11 bases; bases outside gene matches: 18. CDR3 length: 15 amino acids. In germline, CDR1 is ENHRY, CDR2 SYGVKD. CDR3 nucleotides: TGTGCCATCAGCCCAGAGAGGGGGCCACGGGGTGGGGCTTTCTTT. This translates into CAISPERGPRGGAFF.

This chain uses TRBV7-9 with TRBJ1-2; 8 nucleotides match TRBD1. Unmatched junction bases numbered 12, after V lost 4 bases and J lost 8 bases. CDR1 is SEHNR, CDR2 FQNEAQ, per germline (reference sequence). This CDR3 contains 15 residues. The CDR3 DNA follows: TGTGCCAGCAGCTCCGGCCGGGACAGGTCTCGGGGCTACACCTTC. This translates into CASSSGRDRSRGYTF.

This clonotype was detected a few times. The chain links TRBV7-8 to TRBJ2-7, with 7 positions matching TRBD1. Germline V lookup: CDR1 SGHVS, CDR2 FQNEAQ. The CDR3 runs to 13 residues. The V segment lost 5 bases and the J segment 2 bases; nucleotides outside the gene matches: 3. CDR3 residues: CASSRDSTYEQYF. The CDR3 DNA reads TGTGCCAGCAGCCGGGACAGCACCTACGAGCAGTACTTC.

The chain couples TRBV5-1 to TRBJ1-5; D call uncertain. This CDR3 comprises 14 residues. Per germline, CDR1 SGHRS and CDR2 YFSETQ. V was trimmed by 2 bases and J by 5 bases, leaving 11 bases between them. This CDR3 reads CASSFIGGDQPQHF. CDR3 sequence (DNA): TGCGCCAGCAGCTTCATCGGAGGAGATCAGCCCCAGCATTTT. Using reference TRBV5-1 and TRBJ1-5 for the parts outside the CDR3, the full variable domain is KAGVTQTPRYLIKTRGQQVTLSCSPISGHRSVSWYQQTPGQGLQFLFEYFSETQRNKGNFPGRFSGRQFSNSRSEMNVSTLELGDSALYLCASSFIGGDQPQHFGDGTRLSIL.